This paragraph reports one T cell receptor beta chain. This specimen comes from a study of T-cell reconstitution after alpha-beta-depleted transplantation in children. The germline gives CDR1 SGHTA, CDR2 FQGNSA. The CDR3 has 12 residues. The V gene lost 5 bases and the J gene lost 8 bases, with 10 bases spanning the gap. Unique molecular identifiers were used to barcode this TCRbeta library. TCRdb re-derived calls from the PCR reads in MiXCR, one entry per CDR3 protein. The repertoire includes approximately 420,000 distinct CDR3 sequences, approximately 10% of them detected once, and approximately 5% sits in the top ten.

The rearrangement links TRBV7-2 to TRBJ2-4, with a weak D call TRBD2 (5 bases). The TCR comes from a human donor who donated a stem cell graft to a child with acute myeloid leukemia. The source was PBMCs from the stem cell graft donor, collected from the stem cell graft. The CDR3 region is CASSPGMDIQYF. CDR3 DNA: TGTGCCAGCAGCCCGGGGATGGACATTCAGTACTTC. The whole variable domain, remainder taken from reference TRBV7-2 and TRBJ2-4, is GAGVSQSPSNKVTEKGKDVELRCDPISGHTALYWYRQSLGQGLEFLIYFQGNSAPDKSGLPSDRFSAERTGGSVSTLTIQRTQQEDSAVYLCASSPGMDIQYFGAGTRLSVL.